These 16 T cell receptor beta chains share one sample of origin, sequenced in a study of cytomegalovirus exposure and HLA in healthy donors. Amplification used 60 Vbeta primers and 13 Jbeta primers. Profiled with immunoSEQ multiplex PCR; TCRdb holds only in-frame clones, not every one. The sample carries some 130,000 clones, roughly three quarters recorded once. Specimen: PBMCs. These receptors all stem from a man between 25 and 39 years old in good health and CMV-seronegative.

V usage is TRBV5-1 and J usage is TRBJ2-5; tentative D call: TRBD2 (6 bases). The CDR3 is made up of 13 amino acids. Trimming took off 0 bases at V and 5 bases at J, with 8 bases between the two ends. Germline CDR1 and CDR2: SGHRS and YFSETQ. The CDR3 DNA reads TGCGCCAGCAGCTTGGGGAGCGGGGAGACCCAGTACTTC. It specifies CASSLGSGETQYF.

The gene calls are TRBV7-2 and TRBJ2-1, with TRBD2 matching 11 bases. The CDR3 covers 19 residues. Trimming at V came to 2 bases and at J to 0 bases, leaving 9 bases not matched to a gene. The germline V gene has CDR1 SGHTA and CDR2 FQGNSA. The CDR3: CASSLRLGLAGSSYNEQFF. In nucleotides, the CDR3 is TGTGCCAGCAGCTTAAGACTCGGACTAGCGGGCAGCTCCTACAATGAGCAGTTCTTC.

This clone was counted once. The chain is built from TRBV9 and TRBJ2-1; TRBD2 matches 9 bases. The length of the CDR3 is 16 residues. The V gene end was trimmed by 4 bases and the J gene end by 5 bases; junction bases not matched to a gene: 10. CDR1 is SGDLS and CDR2 is YYNGEE in the germline V gene. CDR3 nucleotides: TGTGCCAGCAGCCCCTATAGCGGGAGTCGCCACAATGAGCAGTTCTTC. As protein: CASSPYSGSRHNEQFF.

This clone was picked up a small number of times. The genes are TRBV7-9 and TRBJ2-5; TRBD2 aligns across 11 bases. The germline V gene encodes CDR1 SEHNR and CDR2 FQNEAQ (reference sequence). This CDR3 is built from 16 residues. Germline trimming cut 5 bases from V and 4 bases from J; bases unmatched to any gene: 9. The CDR3 bases are TGTGCCAGCAGCCTGGAACTAGCGGGAGTAGGAGAGACCCAGTACTTC. Translation gives CASSLELAGVGETQYF.

This chain uses TRBV9 with TRBJ1-2; 8 bases map to TRBD1. Germline V gene sequence: CDR1 SGDLS, CDR2 YYNGEE. CDR3 length equals 16 residues. The V segment lost 3 bases and the J segment 3 bases; nucleotides outside the gene matches: 10. The CDR3 DNA reads as TGTGCCAGCAGCGGAAACGACAGGGGTTGGGACTATGGCTACACCTTC. Protein product: CASSGNDRGWDYGYTF.

Worth noting for this clone: The identical CDR3 is also encoded by other nucleotide sequences in the sample. The chain combines TRBV2 with TRBJ2-7; D call uncertain. Germline V gene sequence: CDR1 SNHLY, CDR2 FYNNEI. The CDR3 length is 11 residues. Trimming stripped 7 bases from V and 1 base from J, with 5 bases between. This CDR3 reads CASIMSYEQYF. The CDR3 DNA follows: TGTGCCAGCATTATGTCCTACGAGCAGTACTTC.

The J gene is TRBJ1-5, the V gene TRBV4-1, with 11 bases fitting TRBD1. After removal of 0 bases from V and 7 bases from J, the junction contained 5 bases not matched to a gene. Germline V gene data show CDR1 as MGHRA and CDR2 as YSYEKL. This CDR3 spans 16 amino acids. The CDR3 reads CASSQEPGQGGQPQHF. CDR3 DNA: TGCGCCAGCAGCCAAGAGCCGGGACAGGGGGGACAGCCCCAGCATTTT.

The chain combines TRBV10-2 with TRBJ2-7; tentative D call: TRBD2 (5 bases). Germline loops: CDR1 WSHSY, CDR2 SAAADI. The CDR3 extends over 12 amino acids. Deletions cut 2 bases from V and 5 bases from J, with 7 bases between. CDR3 loop: CASSETTNEQYF. CDR3 sequence (DNA): TGCGCCAGCAGTGAGACGACTAACGAGCAGTACTTC.

The chain recombines TRBV28 with TRBJ2-5; D might be TRBD1 (5 bases). Germline V lookup: CDR1 MDHEN, CDR2 SYDVKM. Between the trimmed V and J ends, which lost 5 bases and 5 bases, there was a span of 15 bases. The CDR3 loop spans 14 amino acids. CDR3 protein: CASSSSGSRETQYF. For the CDR3, the DNA is TGTGCCAGCAGTAGCTCAGGGTCTCGGGAGACCCAGTACTTC.

The rearrangement links TRBV19 to TRBJ1-2, with TRBD1 identical over 10 bases. The CDR3 spans 16 residues. Germline loops: CDR1 LNHDA, CDR2 SQIVND (reference sequence). V shed 6 bases, J shed 6 bases, and the junction held 13 bases outside the gene matches. The CDR3 reads CASSLSHGTGEDGYTF. In DNA form, the CDR3 reads TGTGCCAGTAGCCTATCCCATGGGACAGGGGAAGATGGCTACACCTTC.

CDR3 loop: CASSYRASSYNSPLHF. For the CDR3, the DNA is TGTGCCAGCAGCTACAGGGCGAGCTCCTATAATTCACCCCTCCACTTT. V usage is TRBV13 and J usage is TRBJ1-6; weak D call: TRBD1 (6 bases). The CDR3 totals 16 residues. CDR1 is PRHDT and CDR2 is FYEKMQ in the germline V gene (reference sequence). V lost 4 bases and J lost 0, with 10 bases in between.

The V and J genes are TRBV21-1 and TRBJ2-7; the DNA was not compared with TRBD2, the D call given in the table. TRBV21-1 is designated a pseudogene. This CDR3 has 14 amino acids. DNA for the CDR3: TGTGCCAGCGGAATTCGCGGCGCCTCCTACGAGCAGTACTTC. It is translated as CASGIRGASYEQYF.

This chain connects TRBV27 to TRBJ2-5; D unresolved. Between the trimmed V and J ends, which lost 5 bases and 2 bases, there was a span of 12 bases. The germline gives CDR1 MNHEY, CDR2 SMNVEV (reference sequence). This CDR3 is 14 amino acids long. The CDR3: CASSTQRNQETQYF. The CDR3 DNA reads TGTGCCAGCAGTACCCAGCGAAATCAAGAGACCCAGTACTTC.

A few counts support this clone. The chain joins TRBV4-1 to TRBJ2-3; D not certain. Germline CDR1 and CDR2: MGHRA and YSYEKL. The CDR3 length is 13 residues. The germline V and J ends were trimmed by 2 bases and 2 bases, with 5 bases remaining between them. The CDR3 nucleotides are TGCGCCAGCAGCCAATTATACACAGATACGCAGTATTTT. It is translated as CASSQLYTDTQYF.

The rearrangement links TRBV2 to TRBJ1-5; possibly TRBD1 for D (5 bases). The CDR3 runs to 16 residues. V lost 8 bases and J lost 0, with 17 bases in between. Germline CDR1 is SNHLY and CDR2 is FYNNEI. The CDR3 is CASGGGSTYSNQPQHF. In nucleotides, the CDR3 is TGTGCCAGCGGGGGAGGCAGCACTTATAGCAATCAGCCCCAGCATTTT.

The chain joins TRBV2 to TRBJ2-3, with D unclear. CDR3 length: 13 amino acids. Trimming stripped 0 bases from V and 2 bases from J, with 3 bases between. Germline V gene lookup returns CDR1 SNHLY and CDR2 FYNNEI. The CDR3 nucleotides are TGTGCCAGCAGTGAAGCATACACAGATACGCAGTATTTT. It specifies CASSEAYTDTQYF.